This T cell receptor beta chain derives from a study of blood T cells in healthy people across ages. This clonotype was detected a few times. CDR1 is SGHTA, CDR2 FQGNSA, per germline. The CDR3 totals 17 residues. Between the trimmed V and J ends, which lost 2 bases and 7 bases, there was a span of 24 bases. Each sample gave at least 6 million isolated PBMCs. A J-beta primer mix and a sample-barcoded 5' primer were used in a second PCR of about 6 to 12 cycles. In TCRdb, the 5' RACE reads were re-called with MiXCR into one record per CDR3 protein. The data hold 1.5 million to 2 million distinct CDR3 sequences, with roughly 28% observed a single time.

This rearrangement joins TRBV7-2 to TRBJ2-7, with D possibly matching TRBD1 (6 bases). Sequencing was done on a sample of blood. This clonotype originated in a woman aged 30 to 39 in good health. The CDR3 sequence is CASSLSGSRGGTREQYF. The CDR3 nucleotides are TGTGCCAGCAGCTTAAGTGGCTCACGAGGGGGAACTCGGGAGCAGTACTTC.